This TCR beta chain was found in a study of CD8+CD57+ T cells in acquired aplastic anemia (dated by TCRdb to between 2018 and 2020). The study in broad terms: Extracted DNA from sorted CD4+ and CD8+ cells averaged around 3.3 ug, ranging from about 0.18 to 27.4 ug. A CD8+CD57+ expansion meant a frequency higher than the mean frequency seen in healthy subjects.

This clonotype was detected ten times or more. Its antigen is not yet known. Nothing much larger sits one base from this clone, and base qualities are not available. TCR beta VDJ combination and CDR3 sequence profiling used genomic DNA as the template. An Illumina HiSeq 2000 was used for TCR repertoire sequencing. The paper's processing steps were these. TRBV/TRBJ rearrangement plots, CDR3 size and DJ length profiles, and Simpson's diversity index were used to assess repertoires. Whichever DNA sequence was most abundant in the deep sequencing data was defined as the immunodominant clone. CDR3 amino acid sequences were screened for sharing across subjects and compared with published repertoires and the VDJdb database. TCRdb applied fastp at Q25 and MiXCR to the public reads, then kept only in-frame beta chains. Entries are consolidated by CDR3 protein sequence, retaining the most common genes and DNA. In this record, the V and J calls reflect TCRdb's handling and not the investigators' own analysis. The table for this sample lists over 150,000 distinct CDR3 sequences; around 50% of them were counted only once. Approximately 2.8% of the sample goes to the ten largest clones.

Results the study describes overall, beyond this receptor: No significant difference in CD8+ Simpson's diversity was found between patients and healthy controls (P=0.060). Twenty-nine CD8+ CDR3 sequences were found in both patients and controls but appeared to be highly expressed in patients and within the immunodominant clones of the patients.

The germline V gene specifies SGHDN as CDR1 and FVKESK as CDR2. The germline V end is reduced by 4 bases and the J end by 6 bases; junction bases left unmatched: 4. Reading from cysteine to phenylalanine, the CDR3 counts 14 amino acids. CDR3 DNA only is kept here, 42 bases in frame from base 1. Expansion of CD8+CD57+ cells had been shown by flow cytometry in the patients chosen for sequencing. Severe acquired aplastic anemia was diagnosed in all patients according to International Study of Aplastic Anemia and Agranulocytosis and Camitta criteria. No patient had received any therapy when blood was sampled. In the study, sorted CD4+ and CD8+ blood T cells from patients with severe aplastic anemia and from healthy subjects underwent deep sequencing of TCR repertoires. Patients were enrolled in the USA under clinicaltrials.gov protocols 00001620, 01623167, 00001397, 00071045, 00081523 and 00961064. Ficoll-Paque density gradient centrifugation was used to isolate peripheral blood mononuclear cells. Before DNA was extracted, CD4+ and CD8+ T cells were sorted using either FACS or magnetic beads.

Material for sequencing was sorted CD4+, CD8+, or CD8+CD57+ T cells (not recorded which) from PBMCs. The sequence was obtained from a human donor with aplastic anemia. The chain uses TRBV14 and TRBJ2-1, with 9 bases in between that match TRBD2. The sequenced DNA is TGTGCCAGCAGCCCGGGACTAGCCGTCAATGAGCAGTTCTTC. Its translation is CASSPGLAVNEQFF.